The next 6 T cell receptor beta chains were all read from a single sample in a study of molecular identifiers for immune sequencing clone quantification. Via MiXCR, TCRdb re-called the PCR reads, giving one row per CDR3 protein. The sample records 88,000 or so distinct CDR3 sequences, roughly a fifth being singletons. Sample: naive CD8+ T cells from blood, with Jurkat cell RNA spiked in. Subset here: FACS-sorted CD8+CD4-CCR7+CD45RA+ naive T cells. Receptor source: a human donor in good health. Some libraries in this study had Jurkat cell RNA spiked in.

Remarks on this clonotype: It may be a read error: a sequence one base away is much more abundant. This chain joins TRBV4-1 and TRBJ2-7; D call uncertain. Germline CDR1 reads MGHRA; CDR2 reads YSYEKL. Trimming took off 1 base at V and 5 bases at J, with 9 bases between the two ends. The CDR3 has 13 amino acids. The CDR3 DNA is TGCGCCAGCAGCCAAGGTGTAGGGAACGAGCAGTACTTC. Translated: CASSQGVGNEQYF.

Many counts were recorded for this clonotype. This chain uses TRBV2 with TRBJ2-6; D perhaps matches TRBD1 (6 bases). This CDR3 contains 16 residues. Trimming pared 9 bases from V and 0 bases from J, leaving 15 bases between. The germline V gene encodes CDR1 SNHLY and CDR2 FYNNEI. The CDR3 here is CARYPGHSSGANVLTF. The CDR3 DNA reads as TGTGCCAGGTATCCGGGACACAGCTCTGGGGCCAACGTCCTGACTTTC.

This clonotype occurred many times. The chain carries TRBV6-6 and TRBJ2-7, with D perhaps being TRBD1 or TRBD2 (5 bases each). V was shortened by 8 bases and J by 6 bases, with 20 bases between the two germline ends. The CDR3 has 14 amino acids. The germline CDR1 and CDR2 sequences are MNHNY and SVGAGI (reference sequence). The CDR3 reads CASELGTRFGEQYF. The CDR3 DNA sequence: TGTGCCAGCGAGTTGGGGACCCGATTTGGCGAGCAGTACTTC.

Notes on this clonotype: A much larger clone lies a single base off, so this may be a read error. The rearrangement joins TRBV4-3 to TRBJ1-2; D is ambiguous. CDR1 LGHNA and CDR2 YSLEER come from the germline V gene. The length of the CDR3 is 14 residues. The V and J ends lost 0 bases and 8 bases respectively, with 13 bases between them. The CDR3, as DNA: TGCGCCAGCAGCCAAGATCTGGAGCTGGGCGGCTACACCTTC. Protein product: CASSQDLELGGYTF.

The chain is built from TRBV4-3 and TRBJ2-1, with D possibly matching TRBD2 (6 bases). V was shortened by 0 bases and J by 5 bases, with 20 bases between the two germline ends. Germline CDR1 and CDR2: LGHNA and YSLEER. The length of the CDR3 is 18 residues. The CDR3, as DNA: TGCGCCAGCAGCCAAGATTCCCAACTAGCTTCTCCACACAATGAGCAGTTCTTC. Its protein is CASSQDSQLASPHNEQFF.

This clonotype was observed at least ten times. The J gene is TRBJ2-1, the V gene TRBV4-3, with 9 bases lining up with TRBD2. V was clipped by 0 bases and J by 10 bases; unmatched bases: 13. The CDR3 covers 17 residues. Looked up from germline, CDR1 is LGHNA and CDR2 is YSLEER. The CDR3 DNA reads TGCGCCAGCAGCCAAGATTTCTGGGGCGGGGGGGCCAACGAGCAGTTCTTC. Its translation is CASSQDFWGGGANEQFF.